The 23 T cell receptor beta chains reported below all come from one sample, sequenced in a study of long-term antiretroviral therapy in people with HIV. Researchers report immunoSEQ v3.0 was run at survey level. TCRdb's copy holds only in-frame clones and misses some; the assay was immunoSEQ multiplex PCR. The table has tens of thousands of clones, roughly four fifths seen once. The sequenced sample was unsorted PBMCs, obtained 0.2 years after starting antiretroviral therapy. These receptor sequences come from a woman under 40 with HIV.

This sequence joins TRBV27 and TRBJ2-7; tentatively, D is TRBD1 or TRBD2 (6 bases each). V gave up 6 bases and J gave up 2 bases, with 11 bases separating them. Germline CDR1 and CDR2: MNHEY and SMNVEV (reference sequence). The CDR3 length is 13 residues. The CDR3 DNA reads TGTGCCAGCAGCCGGGGGACAACCTACGAGCAGTACTTC. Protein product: CASSRGTTYEQYF.

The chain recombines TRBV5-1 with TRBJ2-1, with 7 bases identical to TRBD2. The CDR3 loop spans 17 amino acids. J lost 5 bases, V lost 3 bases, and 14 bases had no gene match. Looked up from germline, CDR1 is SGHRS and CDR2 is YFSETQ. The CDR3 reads CASSSHYQRGTNNEQFF. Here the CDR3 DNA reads TGCGCCAGCAGCTCCCATTATCAGCGGGGTACCAACAATGAGCAGTTCTTC.

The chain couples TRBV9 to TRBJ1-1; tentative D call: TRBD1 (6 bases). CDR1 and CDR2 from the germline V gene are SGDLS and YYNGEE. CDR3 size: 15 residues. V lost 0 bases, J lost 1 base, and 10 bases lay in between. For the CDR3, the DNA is TGTGCCAGCAGCGTAGCTAGACAGGCGAACACTGAAGCTTTCTTT. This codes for CASSVARQANTEAFF.

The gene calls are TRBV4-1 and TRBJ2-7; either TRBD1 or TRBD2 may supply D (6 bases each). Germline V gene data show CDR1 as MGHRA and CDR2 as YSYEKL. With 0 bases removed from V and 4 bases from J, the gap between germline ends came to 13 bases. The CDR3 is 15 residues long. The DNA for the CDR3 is TGCGCCAGCAGCCAAGACGCTGGGGGGCCTTACGAGCAGTACGTC. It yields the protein CASSQDAGGPYEQYV.

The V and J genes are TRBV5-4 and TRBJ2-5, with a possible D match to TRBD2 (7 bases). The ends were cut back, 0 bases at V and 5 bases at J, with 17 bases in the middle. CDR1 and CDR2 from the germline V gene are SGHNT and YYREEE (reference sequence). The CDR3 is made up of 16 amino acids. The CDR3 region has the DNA TGTGCCAGCAGCTTGGAGGGGGGGGGAGTTGGGGAGACCCAGTACTTC. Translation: CASSLEGGGVGETQYF.

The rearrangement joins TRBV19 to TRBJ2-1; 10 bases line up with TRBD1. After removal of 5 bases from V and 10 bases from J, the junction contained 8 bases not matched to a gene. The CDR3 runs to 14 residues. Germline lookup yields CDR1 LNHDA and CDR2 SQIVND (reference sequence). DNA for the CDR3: TGTGCCAGTAGTTCCGGGACAGGGGTAGGAGAGCAGTTCTTC. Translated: CASSSGTGVGEQFF. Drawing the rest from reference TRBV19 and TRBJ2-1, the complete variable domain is DGGITQSPKYLFRKEGQNVTLSCEQNLNHDAMYWYRQDPGQGLRLIYYSQIVNDFQKGDIAEGYSVSREKKESFPLTVTSAQKNPTAFYLCASSSGTGVGEQFFGPGTRLTVL.

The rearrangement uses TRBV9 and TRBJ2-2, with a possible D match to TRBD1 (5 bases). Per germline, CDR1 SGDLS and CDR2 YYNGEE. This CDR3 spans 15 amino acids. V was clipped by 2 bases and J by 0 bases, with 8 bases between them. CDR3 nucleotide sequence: TGTGCCAGCAGCGTTGGCAGGGCGAACACCGGGGAGCTGTTTTTT. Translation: CASSVGRANTGELFF.

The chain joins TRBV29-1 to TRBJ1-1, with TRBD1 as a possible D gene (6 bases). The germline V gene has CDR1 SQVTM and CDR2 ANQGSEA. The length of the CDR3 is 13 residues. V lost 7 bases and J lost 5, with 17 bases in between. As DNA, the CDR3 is TGCAGCGGACAACCCACCCAGGGGACTGAAGCTTTCTTT. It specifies CSGQPTQGTEAFF.

CDR3 DNA: TGTGCCAGCAGCTTAGGGGTAAAGTCTAAAGCTTTCTTT. The encoded protein is CASSLGVKSKAFF. This chain links TRBV7-2 with TRBJ1-1, with no clear D. V shed 1 base and J shed 9 bases, with 12 bases lying between them. Germline CDR1 SGHTA, CDR2 FQGNSA. The CDR3 contains 13 residues.

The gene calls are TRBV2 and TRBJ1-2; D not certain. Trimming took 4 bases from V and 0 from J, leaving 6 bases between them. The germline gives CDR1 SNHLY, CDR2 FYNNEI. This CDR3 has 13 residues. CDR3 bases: TGTGCCAGCAGTGGGCGGACTAACTATGGCTACACCTTC. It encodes CASSGRTNYGYTF.

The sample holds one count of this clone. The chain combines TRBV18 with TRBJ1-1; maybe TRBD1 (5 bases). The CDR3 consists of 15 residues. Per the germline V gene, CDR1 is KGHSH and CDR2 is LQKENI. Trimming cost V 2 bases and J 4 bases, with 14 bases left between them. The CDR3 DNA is TGTGCCAGCTCACCATCCAGGGAAATGAGCACTGAAGCTTTCTTT. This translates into CASSPSREMSTEAFF. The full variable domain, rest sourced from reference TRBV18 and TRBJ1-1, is NAGVMQNPRHLVRRRGQEARLRCSPMKGHSHVYWYRQLPEEGLKFMVYLQKENIIDESGMPKERFSAEFPKEGPSILRIQQVVRGDSAAYFCASSPSREMSTEAFFGQGTRLTVV.

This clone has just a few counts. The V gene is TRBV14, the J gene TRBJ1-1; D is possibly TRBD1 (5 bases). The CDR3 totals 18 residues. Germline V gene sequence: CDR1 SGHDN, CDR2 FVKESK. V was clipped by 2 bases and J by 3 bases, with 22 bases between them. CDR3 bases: TGTGCCAGCAGCCAAAACCCAAAACAAGCAGGGTATTACACTGAAGCTTTCTTT. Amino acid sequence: CASSQNPKQAGYYTEAFF. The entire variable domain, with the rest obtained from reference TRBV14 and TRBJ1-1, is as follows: EAGVTQFPSHSVIEKGQTVTLRCDPISGHDNLYWYRRVMGKEIKFLLHFVKESKQDESGMPNNRFLAERTGGTYSTLKVQPAELEDSGVYFCASSQNPKQAGYYTEAFFGQGTRLTVV.

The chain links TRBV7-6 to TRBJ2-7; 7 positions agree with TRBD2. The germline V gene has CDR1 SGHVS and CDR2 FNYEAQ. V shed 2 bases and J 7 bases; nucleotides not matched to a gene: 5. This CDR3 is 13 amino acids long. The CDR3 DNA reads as TGTGCCAGCAGCTTAAGAAGGGGAGGGGAGCAGTACTTC. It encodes CASSLRRGGEQYF.

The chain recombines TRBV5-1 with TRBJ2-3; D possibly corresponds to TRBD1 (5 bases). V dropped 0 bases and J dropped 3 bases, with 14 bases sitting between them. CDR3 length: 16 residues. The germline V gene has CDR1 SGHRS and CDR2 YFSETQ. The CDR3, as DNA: TGCGCCAGCAGCTTGGGGTCGACAGTTGGTACAGATACGCAGTATTTT. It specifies CASSLGSTVGTDTQYF.

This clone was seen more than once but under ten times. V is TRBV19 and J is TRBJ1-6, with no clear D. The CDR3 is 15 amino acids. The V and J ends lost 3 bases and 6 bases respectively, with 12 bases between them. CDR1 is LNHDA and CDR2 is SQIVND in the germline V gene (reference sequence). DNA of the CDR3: TGTGCCAGTAGTATGGACGGGGTAGGTAATTCACCCCTCCACTTT. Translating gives CASSMDGVGNSPLHF. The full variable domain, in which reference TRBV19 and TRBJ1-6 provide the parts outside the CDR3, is DGGITQSPKYLFRKEGQNVTLSCEQNLNHDAMYWYRQDPGQGLRLIYYSQIVNDFQKGDIAEGYSVSREKKESFPLTVTSAQKNPTAFYLCASSMDGVGNSPLHFGNGTRLTVT.

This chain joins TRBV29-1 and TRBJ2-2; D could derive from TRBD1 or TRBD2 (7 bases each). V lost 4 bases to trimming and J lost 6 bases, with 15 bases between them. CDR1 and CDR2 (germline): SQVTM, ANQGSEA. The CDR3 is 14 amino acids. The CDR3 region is CSVGQGGYSGELFF. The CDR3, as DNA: TGCAGCGTTGGACAGGGAGGGTATTCCGGGGAGCTGTTTTTT.

DNA of the CDR3: TGTGCCTGGAGTGTAGGGCCGGGAAACTATGGCTACACCTTC. Its translation is CAWSVGPGNYGYTF. V is TRBV30 and J is TRBJ1-2; no definite D call. CDR3 length equals 14 residues. Trimming stripped 0 bases from V and 2 bases from J, with 10 bases between. The germline gives CDR1 GTSNPN, CDR2 SVGIG (reference sequence). Full variable domain (outside the CDR3, taken from reference TRBV30 and TRBJ1-2): SQTIHQWPATLVQPVGSPLSLECTVEGTSNPNLYWYRQAAGRGLQLLFYSVGIGQISSEVPQNLSASRPQDRQFILSSKKLLLSDSGFYLCAWSVGPGNYGYTFGSGTRLTVV.

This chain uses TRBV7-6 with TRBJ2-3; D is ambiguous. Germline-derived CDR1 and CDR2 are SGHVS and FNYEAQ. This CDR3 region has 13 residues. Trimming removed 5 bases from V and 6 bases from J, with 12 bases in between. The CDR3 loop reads CASSILVPDTQYF. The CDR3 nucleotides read TGTGCCAGCAGCATCTTGGTCCCCGATACGCAGTATTTT.

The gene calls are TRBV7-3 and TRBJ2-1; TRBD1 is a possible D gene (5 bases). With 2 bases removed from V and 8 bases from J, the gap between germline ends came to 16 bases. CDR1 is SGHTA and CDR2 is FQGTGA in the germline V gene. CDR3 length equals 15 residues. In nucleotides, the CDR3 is TGTGCCAGCAGCTTAGAAGGGCAGGGTTCCGATGAGCAGTTCTTC. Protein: CASSLEGQGSDEQFF.

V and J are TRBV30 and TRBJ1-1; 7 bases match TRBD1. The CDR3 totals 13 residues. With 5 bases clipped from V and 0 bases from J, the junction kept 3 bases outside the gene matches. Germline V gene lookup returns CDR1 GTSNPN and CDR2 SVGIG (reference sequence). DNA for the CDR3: TGTGCCTGGGGGGACAGCCTGAACACTGAAGCTTTCTTT. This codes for CAWGDSLNTEAFF.

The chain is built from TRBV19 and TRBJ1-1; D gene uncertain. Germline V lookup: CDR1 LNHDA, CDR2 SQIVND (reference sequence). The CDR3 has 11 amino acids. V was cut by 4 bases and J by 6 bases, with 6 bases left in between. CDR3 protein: CASSSFAEAFF. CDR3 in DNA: TGTGCCAGTAGTAGTTTCGCTGAAGCTTTCTTT. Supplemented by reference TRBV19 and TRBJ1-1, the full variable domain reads DGGITQSPKYLFRKEGQNVTLSCEQNLNHDAMYWYRQDPGQGLRLIYYSQIVNDFQKGDIAEGYSVSREKKESFPLTVTSAQKNPTAFYLCASSSFAEAFFGQGTRLTVV.

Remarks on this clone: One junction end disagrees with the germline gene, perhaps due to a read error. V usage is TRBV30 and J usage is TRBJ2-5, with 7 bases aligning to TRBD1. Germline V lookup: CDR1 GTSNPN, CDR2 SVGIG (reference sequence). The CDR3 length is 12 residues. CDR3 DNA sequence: TGTGCCTGGAGTTCAGAAAAGGGGGCCTGGCACTTC. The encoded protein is CAWSSEKGAWHF.

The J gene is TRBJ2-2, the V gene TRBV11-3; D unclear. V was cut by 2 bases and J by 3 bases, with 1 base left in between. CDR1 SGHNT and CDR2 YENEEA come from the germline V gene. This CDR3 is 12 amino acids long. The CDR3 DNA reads TGTGCCAGCAGCTTATACACCGGGGAGCTGTTTTTT. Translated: CASSLYTGELFF.